This TCR beta chain was retrieved from a study of chronic HIV infection and antiretroviral therapy. MiXCR, applied by TCRdb to the 5' RACE reads, yields one record per CDR3 protein. The repertoire has just over 30,000 distinct CDR3 sequences, under 9.5% of them found once; the top ten carry less than 3%. Trimming took off 2 bases at V and 9 bases at J, with 8 bases between the two ends. The CDR3 is made up of 12 amino acids. Germline CDR1 SGHRS, CDR2 YFSETQ. Many counts were recorded for this clonotype. The receptor's source is an adult who had HIV and had not received antiretroviral therapy, or was an uninfected healthy control (not recorded which). V usage is TRBV5-1 and J usage is TRBJ2-2; D could derive from TRBD1 or TRBD2 (5 bases each). The sequenced material came from peripheral blood. The CDR3 nucleotides are TGCGCCAGCAGCTTAGGGACCTGGGAGCTGTTTTTT. Amino acids: CASSLGTWELFF.